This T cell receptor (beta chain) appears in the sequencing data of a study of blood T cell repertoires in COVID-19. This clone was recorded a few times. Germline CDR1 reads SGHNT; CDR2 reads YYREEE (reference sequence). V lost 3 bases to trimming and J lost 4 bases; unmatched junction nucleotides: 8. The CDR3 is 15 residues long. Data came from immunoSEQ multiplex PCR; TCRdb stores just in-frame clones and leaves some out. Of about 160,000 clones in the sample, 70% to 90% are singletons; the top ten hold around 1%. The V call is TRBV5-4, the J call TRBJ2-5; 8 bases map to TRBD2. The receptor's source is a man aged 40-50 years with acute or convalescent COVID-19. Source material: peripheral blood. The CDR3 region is CASSSPGLGRETQYF. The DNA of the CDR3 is TGTGCCAGCAGCTCACCGGGACTAGGGAGAGAGACCCAGTACTTC.